What follows are 20 T cell receptor beta chains derived from one specimen sequenced in a study of T cell responses to AZD1222 COVID-19 vaccine (dated by TCRdb to the early 2020s). Per the publication, the time point label means: baseline before first vaccination. To prepare the library, the immunoSEQ multiplex PCR assay was applied. As stored in TCRdb, this immuneACCESS dataset retains in-frame rearrangements with V and J assigned. A fraction of the clones does not appear; measured against another copy, unresolved V genes explain less than half of the discrepancy, and the remainder lacks a known reason. The sample data list roughly 130,000 clones, and roughly 84% of these were observed just once. The leading ten clones occupy approximately 12% of the sample. Sequencing was performed on peripheral blood, taken on day 0 of AZD1222 vaccination. These receptor sequences come from an adult in good health.

This chain uses TRBV7-9 with TRBJ1-2; D is possibly TRBD1 (5 bases). This CDR3 has 12 amino acids. Trimming took off 2 bases at V and 7 bases at J, with 8 bases between the two ends. CDR1 and CDR2 from the germline V gene are SEHNR and FQNEAQ (reference sequence). The CDR3 sequence: CASSLSGGGYTF. CDR3 nucleotides: TGTGCCAGCAGCTTATCCGGGGGTGGCTACACCTTC. The full variable domain, its missing parts supplied by reference TRBV7-9 and TRBJ1-2, is DTGVSQNPRHKITKRGQNVTFRCDPISEHNRLYWYRQTLGQGPEFLTYFQNEAQLEKSRLLSDRFSAERPKGSFSTLEIQRTEQGDSAMYLCASSLSGGGYTFGSGTRLTVV.

The V and J genes are TRBV11-2 and TRBJ2-2; 8 nucleotides agree with TRBD1. This CDR3 has 15 residues. Per germline, CDR1 SGHAT and CDR2 FQNNGV. V was pared by 2 bases and J by 5 bases, with 4 bases of the junction left unmatched. CDR3 in DNA: TGTGCCAGCAGCTTACAGGGGGCTGGTACCGGGGAGCTGTTTTTT. This sequence encodes CASSLQGAGTGELFF.

This clone showed up just once. This chain connects TRBV6-5 to TRBJ1-2; 9 bases agree with TRBD1. J gave up 4 bases and V 2 bases, and 2 bases lay outside the gene matches. There are 14 residues in the CDR3. CDR1 and CDR2 from the germline V gene are MNHEY and SVGAGI. CDR3: CASSYQGQGYGYTF. The CDR3 DNA reads as TGTGCCAGCAGTTACCAGGGACAGGGCTATGGCTACACCTTC.

The gene calls are TRBV13 and TRBJ2-3; 11 bases line up with TRBD1. J lost 4 bases, V lost 8 bases, and 8 bases had no gene match. This CDR3 region has 15 residues. Germline V gene sequence: CDR1 PRHDT, CDR2 FYEKMQ (reference sequence). As DNA, the CDR3 is TGTGCCAGCGGAACGTTGGGACAGGGGGCAGATACGCAGTATTTT. Protein: CASGTLGQGADTQYF.

This chain uses TRBV27 with TRBJ1-1; D possibly corresponds to TRBD1 (5 bases). The ends were cut back, 8 bases at V and 5 bases at J, with 12 bases in the middle. The CDR3 has 12 amino acids. CDR1 MNHEY and CDR2 SMNVEV come from the germline V gene (reference sequence). CDR3 region: CASRGVETEAFF. The CDR3 nucleotides read TGTGCCAGCCGGGGGGTAGAAACTGAAGCTTTCTTT.

This clone appeared a few times. The genes are TRBV2 and TRBJ1-4; D not resolved. Germline-derived CDR1 and CDR2 are SNHLY and FYNNEI. Trimming cost V 7 bases and J 2 bases, with 20 bases left between them. This CDR3 spans 17 amino acids. DNA of the CDR3: TGTGCCAGCACCCGGTCGGCAGTGTTTCGGACTAATGAAAAACTGTTTTTT. Its protein product is CASTRSAVFRTNEKLFF.

This chain joins TRBV27 and TRBJ1-1; 7 bases match TRBD1. V lost 3 bases and J lost 4; bases outside the gene matches: 11. The CDR3 sequence is 16 residues long. CDR1 is MNHEY and CDR2 is SMNVEV in the germline V gene (reference sequence). The CDR3 protein is CASSFSEGAQVTEAFF. CDR3 nucleotide sequence: TGTGCCAGCAGTTTTTCGGAGGGGGCGCAAGTCACTGAAGCTTTCTTT.

This chain connects TRBV2 to TRBJ1-5; unclear D gene. Trimming left V 6 bases short and J 0 bases short, with 6 bases between. Germline V gene lookup returns CDR1 SNHLY and CDR2 FYNNEI. The CDR3 is made up of 13 amino acids. The CDR3 DNA follows: TGTGCCAGCAGGGACGATAGCAATCAGCCCCAGCATTTT. It yields the protein CASRDDSNQPQHF.

This chain connects TRBV2 to TRBJ2-1; the D gene is possibly TRBD2 (7 bases). Germline lookup yields CDR1 SNHLY and CDR2 FYNNEI. There are 16 residues in the CDR3. V shed 2 bases and J shed 8 bases, with 19 bases lying between them. CDR3 in amino acids: CASSEQSVGGRDEQFF. CDR3 coding DNA: TGTGCCAGCAGTGAACAAAGTGTCGGGGGGCGGGATGAGCAGTTCTTC.

This clone was picked up a small number of times. This chain connects TRBV10-1 to TRBJ1-1, with no clear D. The CDR3 has 15 amino acids. Trimming took 2 bases from V and 1 from J, leaving 11 bases between them. Germline assignment: CDR1 WNHNN and CDR2 SYGVQD (reference sequence). This chain's CDR3 is CASSEAPEQNTEAFF. For the CDR3, the DNA is TGCGCCAGCAGTGAGGCCCCGGAACAGAACACTGAAGCTTTCTTT.

V gene TRBV5-1 combines with J gene TRBJ2-5; TRBD2 matches 9 bases. Germline assignment: CDR1 SGHRS and CDR2 YFSETQ. The V segment lost 5 bases and the J segment 5 bases; nucleotides outside the gene matches: 13. The CDR3 contains 16 residues. CDR3 loop: CASRLGPGLATETQYF. CDR3 bases: TGCGCCAGCAGACTGGGGCCGGGACTAGCTACGGAGACCCAGTACTTC.

This chain joins TRBV6-5 and TRBJ2-3, with TRBD2 matching 11 bases. This CDR3 contains 14 residues. In germline, CDR1 is MNHEY, CDR2 SVGAGI. After removal of 11 bases from V and 0 bases from J, the junction contained 4 bases not matched to a gene. CDR3: CAARTSGSTDTQYF. The CDR3 DNA reads as TGTGCCGCCCGGACTAGCGGGAGCACAGATACGCAGTATTTT.

The chain employs TRBV18 and TRBJ1-2; no firm D call. CDR1 KGHSH and CDR2 LQKENI come from the germline V gene. V gave up 5 bases and J gave up 3 bases, with 13 bases separating them. The CDR3 spans 14 residues. The CDR3 here is CASSAGRPYYGYTF. The DNA of the CDR3 is TGTGCCAGCTCAGCCGGACGGCCCTACTATGGCTACACCTTC.

The gene calls are TRBV11-2 and TRBJ2-2, with D possibly TRBD1 on 6 matching bases. Germline-derived CDR1 and CDR2 are SGHAT and FQNNGV. There are 15 residues in the CDR3. V gave up 8 bases and J gave up 5 bases, with 18 bases separating them. The CDR3 bases are TGTGCCAGCTCCCGACGACAGGCTAGTACCGGGGAGCTGTTTTTT. Translation gives CASSRRQASTGELFF.

The V gene is TRBV7-2, the J gene TRBJ1-6; weak D call: TRBD1 (6 bases). V was clipped by 5 bases and J by 8 bases, with 10 bases between them. In germline, CDR1 is SGHTA, CDR2 FQGNSA. The CDR3 is made up of 13 amino acids. The CDR3 region has the DNA TGTGCCAGCAGCATCCGGACAGATTCACCCCTCCACTTT. Its protein product is CASSIRTDSPLHF.

This chain connects TRBV2 to TRBJ2-3, with 7 positions matching TRBD2. CDR1 and CDR2 (germline): SNHLY, FYNNEI. Losses at the gene ends were 5 bases for V and 0 bases for J; bases not matched to a gene: 8. The CDR3 spans 16 residues. In DNA, the CDR3 is TGTGCCAGCAGTTACGGAGCGGGAACTAGCACAGATACGCAGTATTTT. Translating it yields CASSYGAGTSTDTQYF.

This sequence joins TRBV30 and TRBJ2-1; no clear D. The germline gives CDR1 GTSNPN, CDR2 SVGIG (reference sequence). The CDR3 covers 13 residues. V was clipped by 7 bases and J by 5 bases, with 15 bases between them. CDR3 sequence: CAYVKDGHNEQFF. CDR3 DNA: TGTGCCTACGTGAAGGACGGACACAATGAGCAGTTCTTC.

The genes are TRBV7-6 and TRBJ2-2; D not resolved. CDR3 size: 15 residues. Germline V lookup: CDR1 SGHVS, CDR2 FNYEAQ. V was shortened by 1 base and J by 6 bases, with 12 bases between the two germline ends. This CDR3 is CASSLGPLAAGELFF. As DNA, the CDR3 is TGTGCCAGCAGCTTAGGGCCACTTGCCGCCGGGGAGCTGTTTTTT.

The chain uses TRBV11-2 and TRBJ1-3; 7 bases agree with TRBD1. The germline gives CDR1 SGHAT, CDR2 FQNNGV. The ends lost 6 bases at V and 4 bases at J; junction bases unmatched: 6. There are 14 residues in the CDR3. CDR3 loop: CASRPRGFGNTIYF. The CDR3, as DNA: TGTGCCAGCAGGCCCAGGGGGTTCGGAAACACCATATATTTT.

This rearrangement joins TRBV5-6 to TRBJ2-5; D is ambiguous. The CDR3 has 12 amino acids. Per the germline V gene, CDR1 is SGHDT and CDR2 is YYEEEE. V dropped 0 bases and J dropped 3 bases, with 3 bases sitting between them. CDR3 sequence reads: CASSLGKETQYF. The DNA for the CDR3 is TGTGCCAGCAGCTTGGGCAAAGAGACCCAGTACTTC.